Presented here are 24 T cell receptor beta chains from one specimen sequenced in a study of blood T cell repertoires in COVID-19. Here immunoSEQ multiplex PCR was the method, and the copy in TCRdb shows in-frame clones only, minus some. The table shows 270,000 or so clones, with 65% to 85% occurring only once. Sequencing was done on a sample of PBMCs or T cells enriched from blood (not recorded which). All receptors derive from a man between 50 and 59 years old who had recovered from COVID-19.

The chain has TRBV10-3 and TRBJ1-1; tentatively, D is TRBD1 (5 bases). The length of the CDR3 is 16 residues. The ends were cut back, 5 bases at V and 1 base at J, with 17 bases in the middle. Germline CDR1 and CDR2: ENHRY and SYGVKD. CDR3: CAISPLTDTGNTEAFF. Written as DNA, the CDR3 is TGTGCCATCAGTCCTCTAACCGACACAGGGAACACTGAAGCTTTCTTT.

The chain has TRBV4-1 and TRBJ1-4, with D tentatively TRBD1 (5 bases). This CDR3 region has 16 residues. Trimming left V 0 bases short and J 7 bases short, with 15 bases between. Looked up from germline, CDR1 is MGHRA and CDR2 is YSYEKL. Here the CDR3 DNA reads TGCGCCAGCAGCCAAGATCGGGGGGTCTCCAGTGAAAAACTGTTTTTT. It codes for CASSQDRGVSSEKLFF.

V and J are TRBV11-3 and TRBJ1-2, with a weak D call TRBD1 (5 bases). Germline V lookup: CDR1 SGHNT, CDR2 YENEEA. The CDR3 is made up of 11 amino acids. Trimming took off 8 bases at V and 4 bases at J, with 8 bases between the two ends. DNA for the CDR3: TGTGCCAGCGGGGCATCCTATGGCTACACCTTC. Translating it yields CASGASYGYTF.

The chain joins TRBV4-2 to TRBJ1-6; possible D gene TRBD1, 6 bases. Between the trimmed V and J ends, which lost 3 bases and 6 bases, there was a span of 9 bases. Looked up from germline, CDR1 is LGHNA and CDR2 is YNFKEQ. The CDR3 totals 14 residues. CDR3 nucleotides: TGTGCCAGCAGCCAGGGACAAAGTAATTCACCCCTCCACTTT. Translated, it gives CASSQGQSNSPLHF.

The chain couples TRBV11-1 to TRBJ2-2, with 9 bases aligning to TRBD2. J lost 7 bases, V lost 4 bases, and 4 bases had no gene match. Germline V CDR1 and CDR2: SGHAT, FQDESV (reference sequence). The CDR3 has 14 amino acids. As DNA, the CDR3 is TGTGCCAGCAGCTCAAGACTAGCGGTCGGGGAGCTGTTTTTT. Residues: CASSSRLAVGELFF.

The CDR3 protein is CASALAGSNYEQYF. CDR3 in DNA: TGTGCCAGCGCACTAGCGGGATCCAACTACGAGCAGTACTTC. The genes are TRBV6-5 and TRBJ2-7, with 10 bases aligning to TRBD2. Trimming at V came to 8 bases and at J to 3 bases, leaving 7 bases not matched to a gene. CDR1 is MNHEY, CDR2 SVGAGI, per germline. There are 14 residues in the CDR3.

The rearrangement links TRBV25-1 to TRBJ2-2; D gene uncertain. This CDR3 is 14 amino acids long. V gave up 0 bases and J gave up 3 bases, with 5 bases separating them. Germline V gene data show CDR1 as MGHDK and CDR2 as SYGVNS. The CDR3 sequence is CASSEYTDTGELFF. CDR3 sequence (DNA): TGTGCCAGCAGTGAATATACGGACACCGGGGAGCTGTTTTTT. Looking up the rest from reference TRBV25-1 and TRBJ2-2 gives the full variable domain: EADIYQTPRYLVIGTGKKITLECSQTMGHDKMYWYQQDPGMELHLIHYSYGVNSTEKGDLSSESTVSRIRTEHFPLTLESARPSHTSQYLCASSEYTDTGELFFGEGSRLTVL.

The chain has TRBV6-5 and TRBJ1-2, with no clear D. The CDR3 loop spans 15 amino acids. With 0 bases removed from V and 0 bases from J, the gap between germline ends came to 8 bases. Germline assignment: CDR1 MNHEY and CDR2 SVGAGI. Here the CDR3 reads CASSYSRVANYGYTF. CDR3 in DNA: TGTGCCAGCAGTTACTCGAGGGTAGCTAACTATGGCTACACCTTC.

The genes are TRBV7-2 and TRBJ1-2, with a possible D match to TRBD1 (5 bases). V shed 3 bases and J shed 4 bases, with 6 bases lying between them. This CDR3 is built from 12 residues. Germline CDR1 reads SGHTA; CDR2 reads FQGNSA. CDR3 sequence reads: CASSFRAYGYTF. DNA for the CDR3: TGTGCCAGCAGCTTCAGGGCCTATGGCTACACCTTC.

V gene TRBV5-1 combines with J gene TRBJ2-7; maybe TRBD1 (5 bases). The ends were cut back, 4 bases at V and 8 bases at J, with 19 bases in the middle. Germline V lookup: CDR1 SGHRS, CDR2 YFSETQ. CDR3 length: 14 amino acids. This chain's CDR3 is CASSPAAGQSQQYF. The DNA of the CDR3 is TGCGCCAGCAGCCCCGCTGCCGGACAAAGCCAGCAGTACTTC.

The genes are TRBV19 and TRBJ2-2; tentatively, D is TRBD1 (6 bases). The germline gives CDR1 LNHDA, CDR2 SQIVND (reference sequence). The CDR3 has 16 residues. Trimming took 7 bases from V and 0 from J, leaving 15 bases between them. Here the CDR3 DNA reads TGTGCCAGTACCACACAGGGAACCTCGAACACCGGGGAGCTGTTTTTT. This encodes CASTTQGTSNTGELFF.

The V and J genes are TRBV9 and TRBJ1-6, with TRBD1 as a possible D gene (5 bases). CDR3 length: 15 residues. V gave up 3 bases and J gave up 8 bases, with 15 bases separating them. Germline CDR1 and CDR2: SGDLS and YYNGEE. CDR3 in amino acids: CASSAGHRGDSPLHF. In nucleotides, the CDR3 is TGTGCCAGCAGCGCCGGACACCGAGGTGATTCACCCCTCCACTTT.

Comment on this clone: Other DNA sequences in this specimen translate into the identical CDR3. The chain couples TRBV5-1 to TRBJ2-3, with D perhaps matching TRBD1 (5 bases). The ends were cut back, 0 bases at V and 6 bases at J, with 11 bases in the middle. The CDR3 runs 14 residues. Germline CDR1 and CDR2: SGHRS and YFSETQ. CDR3 bases: TGCGCCAGCAGCTTGGGGCAGGGCCGCGATACGCAGTATTTT. Translated, it gives CASSLGQGRDTQYF.

The V call is TRBV12-3 or TRBV12-4, the J call TRBJ1-1; weak D call: TRBD1 (5 bases). V lost 7 bases to trimming and J lost 1 base, with 10 bases between them. The CDR3 has 13 amino acids. This CDR3 reads CASNRDWNTEAFF. CDR3 nucleotide sequence: TGTGCCAGCAATAGGGACTGGAACACTGAAGCTTTCTTT.

The chain links TRBV6-5 to TRBJ2-5; maybe TRBD1 (5 bases). The CDR3 sequence is 14 residues long. V lost 6 bases, J lost 5 bases, and 16 bases lay in between. Germline CDR1 is MNHEY and CDR2 is SVGAGI. CDR3 nucleotides: TGTGCCAGCAGACAGGCAGCCACTATGGAGACCCAGTACTTC. It is translated as CASRQAATMETQYF.

The chain recombines TRBV11-3 with TRBJ1-4; D gene unclear. V shed 1 base and J shed 0 bases, with 6 bases lying between them. CDR1 is SGHNT, CDR2 YENEEA, per germline. The CDR3 runs 15 residues. CDR3 loop: CASSLGSATNEKLFF. CDR3 in DNA: TGTGCCAGCAGCTTAGGGAGCGCAACTAATGAAAAACTGTTTTTT. Combining the CDR3 with reference TRBV11-3 and TRBJ1-4 gives the whole variable domain EAGVVQSPRYKIIEKKQPVAFWCNPISGHNTLYWYLQNLGQGPELLIRYENEEAVDDSQLPKDRFSAERLKGVDSTLKIQPAELGDSAVYLCASSLGSATNEKLFFGSGTQLSVL.

The chain employs TRBV19 and TRBJ2-3; D perhaps matches TRBD1 (6 bases). CDR3 length: 15 residues. In germline, CDR1 is LNHDA, CDR2 SQIVND (reference sequence). V lost 3 bases and J 0 bases, leaving 10 bases between the germline ends. The CDR3: CASSIGQGSTDTQYF. The CDR3 region has the DNA TGTGCCAGTAGTATTGGTCAGGGGAGCACAGATACGCAGTATTTT.

The chain joins TRBV5-8 to TRBJ2-2, with 9 bases fitting TRBD1. Germline V CDR1 and CDR2: SGHTS, YDEGEE. This CDR3 is built from 13 residues. J lost 10 bases, V lost 5 bases, and 6 bases had no gene match. CDR3 region: CASRSGTGLELFF. The CDR3 bases are TGTGCCAGCAGGTCCGGGACAGGGTTGGAGCTGTTTTTT.

The chain recombines TRBV6-5 with TRBJ2-2, with TRBD2 matching 11 bases. V lost 5 bases to trimming and J lost 10 bases; unmatched junction nucleotides: 9. Germline values: CDR1 MNHEY, CDR2 SVGAGI. This CDR3 region has 15 residues. CDR3 DNA sequence: TGTGCCAGCAGTCGACTAGCGGGGTCGGGATTGGAGCTGTTTTTT. This codes for CASSRLAGSGLELFF.

The rearrangement links TRBV23-1 to TRBJ1-2; 7 positions match TRBD1. TRBV23-1 is an open reading frame, and its role is uncertain. The CDR3 contains 13 residues. V lost 8 bases to trimming and J lost 8 bases; unmatched junction nucleotides: 11. This chain's CDR3 is CASGPDRTGGYTF. The CDR3 DNA is TGCGCCAGCGGGCCGGACAGGACCGGAGGCTACACCTTC.

The V and J genes are TRBV2 and TRBJ1-4; D remains ambiguous. V lost 8 bases to trimming and J lost 0 bases, with 10 bases between them. The CDR3 has 14 residues. The V gene's germline CDR1 is SNHLY and CDR2 FYNNEI. This CDR3 is CASDMRATNEKLFF. CDR3 bases: TGTGCCAGCGATATGCGTGCAACTAATGAAAAACTGTTTTTT.

The chain uses TRBV19 and TRBJ1-2, with TRBD1 matching 7 bases. Germline V lookup: CDR1 LNHDA, CDR2 SQIVND (reference sequence). CDR3 length: 13 amino acids. V dropped 3 bases and J dropped 4; count of bases not matched to a gene: 2. DNA for the CDR3: TGTGCCAGTAGTATGGGGACAGTCTATGGCTACACCTTC. Protein: CASSMGTVYGYTF. The full variable domain, its missing parts supplied by reference TRBV19 and TRBJ1-2, is DGGITQSPKYLFRKEGQNVTLSCEQNLNHDAMYWYRQDPGQGLRLIYYSQIVNDFQKGDIAEGYSVSREKKESFPLTVTSAQKNPTAFYLCASSMGTVYGYTFGSGTRLTVV.

The rearrangement joins TRBV27 to TRBJ2-7; 9 bases align to TRBD2. The germline CDR1 and CDR2 sequences are MNHEY and SMNVEV (reference sequence). The CDR3 loop spans 15 amino acids. Trimming at V came to 5 bases and at J to 9 bases, leaving 14 bases not matched to a gene. For the CDR3, the DNA is TGTGCCAGCAGTCCCGGCCTAGCGGGAATAACATTGCAGTACTTC. It specifies CASSPGLAGITLQYF.

The chain is built from TRBV7-3 and TRBJ2-1; no reliable D call. V dropped 5 bases and J dropped 5 bases, with 13 bases sitting between them. The CDR3 runs to 14 residues. The germline V gene encodes CDR1 SGHTA and CDR2 FQGTGA. Here the CDR3 reads CASSVNSPDNEQFF. The CDR3 bases are TGTGCCAGCAGCGTAAATAGCCCGGACAATGAGCAGTTCTTC.